The source of this T cell receptor beta chain is a study of cytomegalovirus exposure and HLA in healthy donors (dated by TCRdb to the late 2010s). Study-wide context: In an earlier analysis of about 560 of the donors, 276 Gb of sequence data and 117 million unique TCR beta sequences from about 179 million T cells were reported. Roughly 300 gigabases of sequencing data and 78 million or so unique TCR sequences were included in an early release covering roughly 600 HLA-typed donors. Among the roughly 430 genotyped donors, approximately 82% belonged to the genetic ancestry cluster associated with self-reported Caucasian donors. The study was designed to test whether signatures of past pathogen exposure could be identified by cataloging public T cell receptors. The T cell repertoires of several hundred subjects were profiled by immunosequencing and related to cytomegalovirus serostatus. In addition to the first cohort of roughly 700 subjects, a separate validation cohort of some 120 different subjects was used. To predict cytomegalovirus infection status, the study brought together high-throughput TCR immunosequencing, statistical association of individual TCRs with disease status, and machine learning. To study patterns of TCR occurrence, a later analysis re-analyzed previously published TCR beta repertoires from just over 650 donors and added high-resolution HLA genotyping. The later analysis used no new phenotypic data to find candidate immune exposures, relying instead on TCR beta sequences and their occurrence across donors. In an earlier analysis of around 540 of the donors, high-throughput TCR beta sequencing was used to judge whether each TCR beta V gene segment behaved as functional or pseudogenic. Donor age, sex, ethnicity and CMV serostatus were compiled alongside the repertoire data. Genome-wide SNP genotypes for about 65% of the roughly 670 donors were used in a later genetic analysis, which treated that subset as a discovery cohort. All discovery cohort repertoires had been generated on a single sequencing platform. HLA typing covered class I and class II loci at four-digit resolution. The number of typed donors differed by locus: about 620-640 for A, B, C, DRB1 and DQB1; 500 to 550 for DQA1; around 580 for DPA1; and around 490 for DPB1. Because of strong linkage in the cohort, roughly five DR-DQ haplotypes were treated as single units for association and clustering. Across around 400 genotyped donors of the cohort, an average of about 220,000 unique TCR beta nucleotide sequences per donor were sequenced, and roughly 20% of those sequences were non-productive.

The cohort comprised 710 or so healthy bone marrow donors. At the time of sampling, every cohort member was nominally healthy, though immune exposures that went unrecorded were likely present. The donor was CMV seropositive and was included in the group of 250 to 300 seropositive cohort members. Each donor provided a peripheral blood sample, and peripheral blood mononuclear cells were used for TCR beta sequencing. Genomic DNA extraction from the blood cell samples was performed with the Qiagen DNeasy Blood Extraction Kit. Remarks on this clone: This receptor's antigen is unknown. No base-level quality is on record; no much larger clone is a single base apart.

The method was the immunoSEQ multiplex PCR assay. For the multiplex PCR, a mixture combining 60 forward primers for TCR Vbeta segments and 13 reverse primers for TCR Jbeta segments was used. The CDR3 region of rearranged TCR beta genes was amplified from genomic DNA with a multiplex PCR assay. Amplified TCR beta libraries were sequenced as 87-base-pair reads on the Illumina HiSeq System. Per the original workflow: A later analysis tallied roughly 76 million unique TCR beta chains across the 666 repertoires, and around 10 million of those chains were shared by two or more donors. To remove PCR and sequencing errors, raw reads were error-corrected and collapsed into unique sequences using a nearest-neighbor algorithm that merged closely related sequences. CDR3 sequences were aligned to IMGT reference sequences to assign V, D and J gene segments. Each retained sequence needed at least a six-nucleotide match to both a V gene segment and a J gene segment. A rearrangement counted as productive if the CDR3 had no stop codons and remained in frame with V and J, and every other rearrangement counted as non-productive. CDR3 was defined by IMGT convention, running from the second conserved V-encoded cysteine to the conserved J-encoded phenylalanine. The earlier analysis of some 550 of the donors excluded any sequence lacking an unambiguous match to a single V gene segment. In an earlier analysis of a few hundred of the donors, V segments were called functional above 56.7% productive rearrangements and were called segregating when the between-donor standard deviation exceeded 5%. To diagnose cytomegalovirus status from the catalog of TCR beta chain sequences, a statistical classification framework was built. V and J gene assignment, in a later analysis, came from comparing TCR nucleotide sequences with IMGT/GENE-DB human TR gene sequences. Using the TCRdist pipeline, a later analysis assigned CDR3 sequences along with most-parsimonious VDJ recombination scenarios. In a later analysis, each TCR beta chain was defined by its CDR3 amino acid sequence together with its V-gene family, and reads lacking a unique V-gene family were excluded. A later analysis removed 500 to 600 highly shared, low-generation-probability nucleotide sequences to deal with suspected cross-contamination and a sequencing artifact. In a later analysis, a clonal expansion index was calculated for each public chain from normalized within-repertoire ranks of inferred template counts. In a later analysis, generation probabilities were computed using a VDJ recombination model fitted to out-of-frame rearrangements, and the results were checked against IGoR. In a later analysis, hypergeometric tests were used to score TCR-TCR, TCR-HLA and TCR-CMV co-occurrence, with a repertoire-size bias correction applied to TCR pairs. To estimate false discovery rates, a later analysis permuted the HLA or CMV assignments 20 times. In a later analysis, co-occurring TCRs were grouped using DBSCAN, and TCRdist sequence similarity was added for clustering within HLA-allele-positive subsets. Co-occurrence clustering excluded repertoires with fewer than 30,000 or more than 120,000 public chains, plus five with anomalous nucleotide sharing. TCRdb took this table from immuneACCESS and kept in-frame rearrangements with V and J called. Such tables lack part of the clones; where checked against another copy, unresolved V genes explain under half of the gap, and the rest is unexplained. V and J calls and clone size are those listed in that table; D and trimming were worked out from the DNA. The sample profile shows fewer than 130,000 clones; approximately 80% of them were found once. The ten largest clonotypes hold roughly 2.9% of the sample.

The CDR3, cysteine through phenylalanine, is 17 amino acids long. Only CDR3 DNA is held: 51 bases, read in frame from base 1. What the work shows at the level of the full study, not this receptor alone: In a later analysis, HLA-associated TCR beta chains were found to be more clonally expanded and to have lower generation probabilities than equally common non-associated chains. CMV serostatus was the only immune exposure information available for the cohort. A cluster of highly shared sequence variants was judged likely to represent a technical artifact of the sequencing pipeline. Several of the top co-occurrence clusters appeared to be linked to parvovirus B19, influenza, CMV and Epstein-Barr virus, according to a later analysis. In vitro tests confirmed that three of the cytomegalovirus-associated TCR beta chains recognize cytomegalovirus antigens. The presence/absence analyses assumed that sequencing depth was roughly uniform across donors, and that assumption may not be true. A later genetic analysis reported fewer N-insertions in productive TCRs among donors in an Asian-associated ancestry cluster than the roughly 720-donor mean. A total of 150 or so TCR beta chains were listed by the study as associated with cytomegalovirus. Only TCR beta chains were sequenced in this cohort, and the absence of alpha or paired-chain data limited detectable features. In a later analysis, most CMV-associated TCR beta chains were found to appear HLA-restricted, with HLA associations seemingly driven largely by CMV exposure. HLA typing was unavailable for some donors at each locus, so association tests used only the typed subset. In an earlier analysis of about 540 of the donors, most TCR beta V segments were observed in productive rearrangements about 87% or about 30% of the time, broadly matching IMGT annotations. A further reported finding was that TCR beta sequences accurately predicted the HLA-A and HLA-B alleles for most subjects in the first cohort. Correlated functional status among segregating V segments might be attributable to linkage disequilibrium, but an unknown experimental factor could not be ruled out. Across donors, most TCR sequences were observed very rarely, whereas some public TCRs were present in many individuals. When HLA alleles, especially DR and DQ, strongly co-occurred, attributing TCR associations to individual alleles was difficult. At a false discovery rate of 0.05, a later analysis linked around 17,000 TCR beta sequences to specific HLA alleles. V-gene and J-gene trimming of TCR beta chains was associated with a missense DCLRE1C variant in a later genetic analysis, and the association was replicated in an independent cohort. The classifier was reported to diagnose cytomegalovirus status with high specificity and sensitivity in both the original cohort and the validation cohort. According to a later analysis, TCR association rates differed among HLA loci, with DRB1 alleles showing the most associated TCRs and HLA-C alleles showing the fewest. Some 15 rarely observed V segments, including chromosome 9 orphons, were excluded from the earlier analysis of just under 600 of the donors because counts were too low. Some IMGT-functional V segments, including TRBV6-2 and TRBV6-3, could not be told apart with the 87-base-pair reads, so those segments were excluded. The authors suggested that the approach could potentially be generalized to other disease states and immunological phenotypes.

Recombination joined TRBV12-1 with TRBJ1-5; the table gives TRBD1 as D, unverified against the DNA. TRBV12-1 is deemed a pseudogene. The sample comprised PBMCs. The clonotype was recovered from a woman aged 55-69 years in good health and CMV-seropositive. For the CDR3, the sequence is CASSSNPGQVSNQPQHF. The base sequence is TGTGCCAGCAGCTCTAACCCGGGACAGGTTAGCAATCAGCCCCAGCATTTT.